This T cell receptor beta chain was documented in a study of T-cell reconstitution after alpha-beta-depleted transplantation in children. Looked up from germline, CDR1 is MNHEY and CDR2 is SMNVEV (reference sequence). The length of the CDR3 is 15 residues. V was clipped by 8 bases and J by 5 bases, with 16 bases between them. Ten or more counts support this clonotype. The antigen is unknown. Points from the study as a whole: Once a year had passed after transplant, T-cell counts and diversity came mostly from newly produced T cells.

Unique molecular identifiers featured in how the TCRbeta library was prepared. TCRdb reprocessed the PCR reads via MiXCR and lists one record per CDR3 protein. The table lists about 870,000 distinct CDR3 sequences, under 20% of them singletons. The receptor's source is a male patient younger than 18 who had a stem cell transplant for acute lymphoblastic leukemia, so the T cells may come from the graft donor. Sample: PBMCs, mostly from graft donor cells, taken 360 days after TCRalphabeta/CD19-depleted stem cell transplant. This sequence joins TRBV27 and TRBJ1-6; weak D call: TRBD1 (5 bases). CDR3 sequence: CASGGTGIHNSPLHF. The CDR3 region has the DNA TGTGCCAGCGGGGGTACGGGGATTCATAATTCACCCCTCCACTTT.